These 24 T cell receptor beta chains were sequenced from one sample in a study of shared clonotypes between healthy human individuals. The repertoire was sequenced with immunoSEQ multiplex PCR; TCRdb's copy has only in-frame clones and lacks some. Among more than 1,200,000 clones listed, approximately 98.5% were seen once. Sample: naive CD4+ T cells sorted from blood. Subset described: CD45RA+ positively selected. The receptors come from a man aged 25 to 40 in good health.

This rearrangement joins TRBV5-4 to TRBJ2-3, with D hard to call. Germline V gives CDR1 SGHNT, CDR2 YYREEE (reference sequence). V was trimmed by 7 bases and J by 3 bases, leaving 15 bases between them. The CDR3 is 14 residues long. Here the CDR3 reads CASAMSLATDTQYF. CDR3 sequence (DNA): TGTGCCAGCGCCATGTCCTTAGCAACAGATACGCAGTATTTT.

The genes are TRBV6-6 and TRBJ1-4; D is unclear. Between the trimmed V and J ends, which lost 6 bases and 0 bases, there was a span of 11 bases. The length of the CDR3 is 15 residues. CDR1 MNHNY and CDR2 SVGAGI come from the germline V gene (reference sequence). In DNA form, the CDR3 reads TGTGCCAGCAGCCGGACGGGCGCAACTAATGAAAAACTGTTTTTT. This translates into CASSRTGATNEKLFF.

The rearrangement uses TRBV4-3 and TRBJ2-3; a weak D match, TRBD2 (5 bases). The CDR3 is made up of 15 amino acids. Germline-derived CDR1 and CDR2 are LGHNA and YSLEER. Between the trimmed V and J ends, which lost 0 bases and 6 bases, there was a span of 13 bases. The CDR3 loop is CASSQDPGGVDTQYF. In DNA form, the CDR3 reads TGCGCCAGCAGCCAAGATCCAGGAGGCGTGGATACGCAGTATTTT.

The chain has TRBV7-9 and TRBJ1-5; 7 nucleotides line up with TRBD1. Per the germline V gene, CDR1 is SEHNR and CDR2 is FQNEAQ (reference sequence). The CDR3 is 16 amino acids. V trimming: 3 bases; J trimming: 2 bases; junction bases outside the gene matches: 7. CDR3 residues: CASSLSQGVGNQPQHF. The CDR3 DNA is TGTGCCAGCAGCTTGAGTCAGGGGGTCGGCAATCAGCCCCAGCATTTT.

This clone has only one observation. This chain uses TRBV7-8 with TRBJ2-7; 7 nucleotides match TRBD2. The J segment lost 2 bases and the V segment lost 0 bases, leaving 1 base of the junction unmatched. This CDR3 spans 14 amino acids. The V gene's germline CDR1 is SGHVS and CDR2 FQNEAQ. In DNA form, the CDR3 reads TGTGCCAGCAGCTTAGCTGGGACTACCTACGAGCAGTACTTC. Protein: CASSLAGTTYEQYF.

V and J are TRBV13 and TRBJ2-7; tentative D call: TRBD1 (6 bases). Trimming took off 5 bases at V and 4 bases at J, with 9 bases between the two ends. This CDR3 is 12 amino acids long. Germline-derived CDR1 and CDR2 are PRHDT and FYEKMQ (reference sequence). CDR3 nucleotides: TGTGCCAGCAGCCTGACAGGTTACGAGCAGTACTTC. Translating it yields CASSLTGYEQYF.

The chain links TRBV6-1 to TRBJ1-5; weak D call: TRBD1 (5 bases). Trimming removed 4 bases at V and 9 bases at J, with 13 bases between. CDR3 length equals 13 residues. The germline V gene has CDR1 MNHNS and CDR2 SASEGT. The CDR3 protein is CASSAGTALPQHF. CDR3 sequence (DNA): TGTGCCAGCAGTGCCGGGACGGCCTTGCCCCAGCATTTT.

The chain carries TRBV4-2 and TRBJ2-1; 11 bases line up with TRBD2. Germline V gene data show CDR1 as LGHNA and CDR2 as YNFKEQ. V was pared by 6 bases and J by 0 bases, with 7 bases of the junction left unmatched. The CDR3 loop spans 17 amino acids. CDR3 nucleotide sequence: TGTGCCAGCAGGACTAGCGGGGCTGTGAGCTCCTACAATGAGCAGTTCTTC. Translated, it gives CASRTSGAVSSYNEQFF.

This clone was counted a single time. The rearrangement uses TRBV7-9 and TRBJ1-4; unclear D gene. Germline lookup yields CDR1 SEHNR and CDR2 FQNEAQ (reference sequence). Trimming removed 2 bases from V and 7 bases from J, with 11 bases in between. This CDR3 is 14 amino acids long. CDR3 sequence: CASSLSNGPEKLFF. In DNA form, the CDR3 reads TGTGCCAGCAGCTTAAGCAACGGTCCTGAAAAACTGTTTTTT.

The V gene is TRBV15, the J gene TRBJ1-1; the match to TRBD1 covers 8 bases. V gave up 1 base and J gave up 1 base; unmatched junction bases: 5. The germline CDR1 and CDR2 sequences are LNHNV and YYDKDF (reference sequence). This CDR3 comprises 16 residues. In DNA form, the CDR3 reads TGTGCCACCAGCAGAGTGGTCGGGACAGGGAACACTGAAGCTTTCTTT. Its translation: CATSRVVGTGNTEAFF.

The V gene is TRBV6-1, the J gene TRBJ2-5; TRBD1 matches at 8 bases. There are 15 residues in the CDR3. Germline V gene sequence: CDR1 MNHNS, CDR2 SASEGT. V lost 4 bases to trimming and J lost 9 bases; unmatched junction nucleotides: 13. The CDR3 DNA is TGTGCCAGCAGTGCAGGTTATGGACAGGGAAGGGCCCAGTACTTC. Translation gives CASSAGYGQGRAQYF.

The chain carries TRBV29-1 and TRBJ2-1; D is unresolved. The length of the CDR3 is 14 residues. Germline V CDR1 and CDR2: SQVTM, ANQGSEA. V was shortened by 6 bases and J by 0 bases, with 12 bases between the two germline ends. The CDR3 DNA sequence: TGCAGCGTGTTCCGACCCAGCTCCTACAATGAGCAGTTCTTC. It yields the protein CSVFRPSSYNEQFF.

The J gene is TRBJ2-1, the V gene TRBV14; D is perhaps TRBD1 (6 bases). V dropped 0 bases and J dropped 6 bases, with 12 bases sitting between them. Germline V CDR1 and CDR2: SGHDN, FVKESK. The CDR3 contains 15 residues. The CDR3 region has the DNA TGTGCCAGCAGCCAAGAAAGGGGGAGTATCAATGAGCAGTTCTTC. The encoded protein is CASSQERGSINEQFF.

V usage is TRBV9 and J usage is TRBJ1-3; the D gene is possibly TRBD1 (6 bases). V gave up 2 bases and J gave up 6 bases, with 18 bases separating them. Germline lookup yields CDR1 SGDLS and CDR2 YYNGEE. This CDR3 is 16 amino acids long. The CDR3 sequence: CASSVSDRRTSNTIYF. The CDR3, as DNA: TGTGCCAGCAGCGTTAGTGACAGGAGGACATCAAACACCATATATTTT.

A remark on this clone: Other nucleotide sequences in the sample specify the same CDR3. V gene TRBV14 combines with J gene TRBJ2-1; TRBD2 aligns across 13 bases. The ends lost 6 bases at V and 3 bases at J; junction bases unmatched: 5. CDR1 SGHDN and CDR2 FVKESK come from the germline V gene. The CDR3 length is 16 residues. As DNA, the CDR3 is TGTGCCAGCAGTCGACTAGCGGGAGGACTCTACAATGAGCAGTTCTTC. Protein: CASSRLAGGLYNEQFF.

The rearrangement joins TRBV5-8 to TRBJ1-5; weak D call: TRBD1 (6 bases). The V gene's germline CDR1 is SGHTS and CDR2 YDEGEE. The CDR3 extends over 18 amino acids. V lost 4 bases and J lost 1, with 21 bases in between. The CDR3 region has the DNA TGTGCCAGCAGCGGTGGGTGGGGGGACACACCGAGCAATCAGCCCCAGCATTTT. It yields the protein CASSGGWGDTPSNQPQHF.

J is TRBJ1-2 and V is TRBV2; weak D call: TRBD1 (6 bases). There are 15 residues in the CDR3. Trimming removed 7 bases from V and 7 bases from J, with 22 bases in between. Germline V gene lookup returns CDR1 SNHLY and CDR2 FYNNEI. The CDR3 DNA is TGTGCCAGCAACTCTCAATTAGGGGGGGCCCCTGGCTACACCTTC. Translating gives CASNSQLGGAPGYTF.

This chain connects TRBV10-3 to TRBJ2-7, with 10 nucleotides matching TRBD1. J lost 3 bases, V lost 6 bases, and 2 bases had no gene match. The CDR3 consists of 13 residues. CDR1 and CDR2 from the germline V gene are ENHRY and SYGVKD. CDR3 amino acids: CAIRDRGIYEQYF. In DNA, the CDR3 is TGTGCCATCAGGGACAGGGGGATCTACGAGCAGTACTTC.

The J gene is TRBJ2-3, the V gene TRBV11-3; no reliable D call. CDR3 length: 12 amino acids. V lost 2 bases, J lost 2 bases, and 2 bases lay in between. The germline V gene encodes CDR1 SGHNT and CDR2 YENEEA. The chain's CDR3 is CASSLTTDTQYF. The CDR3 nucleotides are TGTGCCAGCAGCTTAACCACAGATACGCAGTATTTT.

The J gene is TRBJ2-5, the V gene TRBV2; D unresolved. V was cut by 5 bases and J by 2 bases, with 21 bases left in between. In germline, CDR1 is SNHLY, CDR2 FYNNEI. This CDR3 contains 17 residues. In DNA form, the CDR3 reads TGTGCCAGCAGTACCGACCGCCCCCTCAGTAGACAAGAGACCCAGTACTTC. Its translation is CASSTDRPLSRQETQYF. Complete variable domain (other parts from reference TRBV2 and TRBJ2-5): EPEVTQTPSHQVTQMGQEVILRCVPISNHLYFYWYRQILGQKVEFLVSFYNNEISEKSEIFDDQFSVERPDGSNFTLKIRSTKLEDSAMYFCASSTDRPLSRQETQYFGPGTRLLVL.

V and J are TRBV5-4 and TRBJ1-1; D remains ambiguous. V lost 5 bases and J 5 bases, leaving 22 bases between the germline ends. Germline assignment: CDR1 SGHNT and CDR2 YYREEE (reference sequence). The CDR3 is 16 amino acids. CDR3 bases: TGTGCCAGCAGTCCCGCGGGTCGGGGAGATAATACTGAAGCTTTCTTT. This translates into CASSPAGRGDNTEAFF.

With regard to this clone: Within the sample, other DNA sequences also encode this same CDR3. The J gene is TRBJ2-7, the V gene TRBV15, with D possibly TRBD2 on 5 matching bases. The CDR3 has 13 residues. Per germline, CDR1 LNHNV and CDR2 YYDKDF (reference sequence). Trimming removed 0 bases from V and 4 bases from J, with 7 bases in between. The CDR3 loop reads CATSRDRGYEQYF. Here the CDR3 DNA reads TGTGCCACCAGCAGAGATCGGGGTTACGAGCAGTACTTC.

V usage is TRBV7-9 and J usage is TRBJ2-7, with TRBD2 matching 9 bases. J lost 3 bases, V lost 6 bases, and 3 bases had no gene match. Germline CDR1 SEHNR, CDR2 FQNEAQ (reference sequence). This CDR3 spans 13 amino acids. The CDR3 loop reads CASRGTSRYEQYF. The CDR3 coding sequence is TGTGCCAGCAGGGGGACTAGCCGCTACGAGCAGTACTTC.

V gene TRBV7-3 combines with J gene TRBJ1-3, with 10 bases that match TRBD1. The CDR3 consists of 15 residues. CDR1 SGHTA and CDR2 FQGTGA come from the germline V gene. Trimming at V came to 5 bases and at J to 9 bases, leaving 10 bases not matched to a gene. The CDR3 here is CASSRQGASCGTIYF. CDR3 DNA: TGTGCCAGCAGCCGACAGGGGGCGAGTTGTGGCACCATATATTTT. Together with reference TRBV7-3 and TRBJ1-3, the CDR3 gives the full variable domain: GAGVSQTPSNKVTEKGKYVELRCDPISGHTALYWYRQSLGQGPEFLIYFQGTGAADDSGLPNDRFFAVRPEGSVSTLKIQRTERGDSAVYLCASSRQGASCGTIYFGEGSWLTVV.